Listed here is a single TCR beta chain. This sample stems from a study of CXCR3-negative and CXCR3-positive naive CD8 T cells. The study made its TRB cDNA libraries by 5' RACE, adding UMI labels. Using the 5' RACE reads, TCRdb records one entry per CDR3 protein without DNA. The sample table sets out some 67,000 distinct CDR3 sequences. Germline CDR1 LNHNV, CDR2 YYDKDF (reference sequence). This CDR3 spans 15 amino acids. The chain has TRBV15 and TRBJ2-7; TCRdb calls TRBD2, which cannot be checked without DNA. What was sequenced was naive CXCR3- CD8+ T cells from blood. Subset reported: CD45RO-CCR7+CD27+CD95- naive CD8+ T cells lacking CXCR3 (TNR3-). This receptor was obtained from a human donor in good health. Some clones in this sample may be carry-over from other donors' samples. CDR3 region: CATSRLAGGHYEQYF.